Each of the 5 T cell receptor beta chains below was sequenced from the same sample in a study of T cell repertoires in cytomegalovirus infection. TCRdb reprocessed the reads via MiXCR and lists one record per CDR3 protein. The sample yields about 55,000 distinct CDR3 sequences, around 18% seen once. These receptors are not linked to any known antigen. The material was CD8+ T cells from cultured PBMCs, obtained from culture after CMV antigen stimulation. The receptors were gathered from a human donor in good health (CMV status not recorded). Some clones in this sample may be carry-over from other donors' samples.

This clonotype appeared many times. The chain joins TRBV7-9 to TRBJ2-1; 13 bases agree with TRBD2. Trimming cost V 6 bases and J 8 bases; bases outside gene matches: 7. Germline V gene sequence: CDR1 SEHNR, CDR2 FQNEAQ (reference sequence). This CDR3 has 15 amino acids. In DNA form, the CDR3 reads TGTGCCAGCAGTAGTAGGACTAGCGGGAGCTATGAGCAGTTCTTC. It encodes CASSSRTSGSYEQFF.

Many counts were recorded for this clonotype. This rearrangement joins TRBV7-9 to TRBJ1-2; D is unclear. Trimming removed 1 base from V and 5 bases from J, with 8 bases in between. CDR1 SEHNR and CDR2 FQNEAQ come from the germline V gene (reference sequence). The CDR3 sequence is 13 residues long. CDR3 nucleotides: TGTGCCAGCAGCTTAGTGTCGGGATATGGCTACACCTTC. Its translation: CASSLVSGYGYTF.

The table lists this clonotype with a few counts. V is TRBV27 and J is TRBJ2-7; D is uncertain. Germline V gene sequence: CDR1 MNHEY, CDR2 SMNVEV (reference sequence). V lost 6 bases to trimming and J lost 2 bases, with 17 bases between them. The CDR3 covers 15 residues. The CDR3 DNA follows: TGTGCCAGCAGCCGACGGGCCCTAGAAGCCTACGAGCAGTACTTC. Encoded protein: CASSRRALEAYEQYF.

This clonotype was seen a few times. The chain recombines TRBV4-1 with TRBJ2-3; 7 bases line up with TRBD2. The junction had 6 bases not matched to a gene; V was cut back by 0 bases and J by 0 bases. CDR1 MGHRA and CDR2 YSYEKL come from the germline V gene. CDR3 size: 17 residues. The CDR3 sequence is CASSQDWGLPSTDTQYF. In nucleotides, the CDR3 is TGCGCCAGCAGCCAAGATTGGGGACTACCTAGCACAGATACGCAGTATTTT.

This clonotype was picked up a small number of times. V gene TRBV7-9 combines with J gene TRBJ2-1, with 9 bases fitting TRBD2. V shed 4 bases, J shed 6 bases, and the junction held 10 bases outside the gene matches. This CDR3 contains 16 residues. Germline values: CDR1 SEHNR, CDR2 FQNEAQ (reference sequence). The CDR3 here is CASSWRPQAGGNEQFF. The CDR3 DNA reads TGTGCCAGCAGCTGGCGGCCCCAAGCGGGGGGCAATGAGCAGTTCTTC.